A selection of T cell receptor beta chains follows, all from one sample in a study of regulatory T cells in long-lasting Graves disease. TCRdb ran MiXCR on the multiplex PCR reads and lists one entry per CDR3 protein. Seen here are almost 450,000 distinct CDR3 sequences, roughly 15% observed once, and the top ten hold around a tenth. This same sample was also taken into another study, of T cells in Graves' hyperthyroidism and ophthalmopathy.

The source was peripheral blood mononuclear cells (PBMCs), collected at new diagnosis, from a patient treated with antithyroid drugs. The receptors stem from a woman under 40 with Graves disease. Each CDR3 is given without its conserved first and last residue.

j_call v_call cdr3_aa
TRBJ2-1 TRBV7-2 ASSQGTSRNNEQF
TRBJ2-3 TRBV7-8 ASSLDGSGGITQY
TRBJ2-3 TRBV20-1 SASRDHAMDTQY
TRBJ1-1 TRBV10-3 AIGQGRTEAF
TRBJ2-3 TRBV28 ASSFELVRGTQY
TRBJ2-5 TRBV7-9 ASSLVGRRGQETQY
TRBJ2-4 TRBV7-2 ASSSLSGAVAKNIQY
TRBJ2-3 TRBV4-1 ASSQLLSGTSGASTDTQY
TRBJ2-5 TRBV5-1 ASSLGTAGDETQY
TRBJ2-1 TRBV5-6 ASSRDPGLGNEQF
TRBJ1-2 TRBV19 ASNRGSSGYT
TRBJ2-5 TRBV28 ACSRLPQETQY
TRBJ2-2 TRBV5-1 ASSLFLSVNTGELF
TRBJ2-1 TRBV10-3 AISESKSEQF
TRBJ2-3 TRBV7-2 ASSLLGWGLVTDTQY
TRBJ2-2 TRBV12-3/TRBV12-4 ASRRTSRDTGELF
TRBJ2-1 TRBV2 ASSEGLAGNEQF
TRBJ2-3 TRBV20-1 STDQTASTDTQY
TRBJ2-4 TRBV5-1 ASSPRVQPGNIQY
TRBJ2-3 TRBV4-1 ASSQEHPRTSGSVGTDTQY
TRBJ2-7 TRBV7-2 ASSSPHSGSPINYEQY
TRBJ2-1 TRBV11-1 ASSSVGLAGGEGEQF
TRBJ2-7 TRBV7-2 ASSLREREQY
TRBJ1-1 TRBV10-1 ASSEEQGNTEAF
TRBJ2-5 TRBV20-1 SASALKETQY
TRBJ2-3 TRBV9 ASSAGPGGDTQY
TRBJ1-5 TRBV7-2 ASSPPENGPQH
TRBJ1-5 TRBV24-1 ATSDSTQGGSNQPQH
TRBJ1-4 TRBV3-1 ASSPYRDPNEKLF
TRBJ2-5 TRBV3-1 ASSHTGTSGRGEETQY
TRBJ1-4 TRBV5-1 ASAGTNEKLF
TRBJ2-1 TRBV24-1 ATSDPGRSTYNEQF
TRBJ2-3 TRBV28 ASSNRNTDTQY
TRBJ2-4 TRBV11-2 ASSPGRGNIQY
TRBJ2-7 TRBV19 ASSMGKTGYEQY
TRBJ2-1 TRBV6-1 ASSEALGGHSYNEQF
TRBJ2-1 TRBV7-9 ASSPPGTGYNEQF
TRBJ2-1 TRBV20-1 SVPSGSRAYNEQF
TRBJ2-7 TRBV11-2 ASSSHSKPYEQY
TRBJ1-5 TRBV20-1 SARAGIYQPQH
TRBJ2-3 TRBV6-2/TRBV6-3 ASSPLPSYTDTQY
TRBJ2-7 TRBV6-2/TRBV6-3 ASSYSKRSSYEQY
TRBJ1-1 TRBV5-1 ASSLVVDIGANTEAF
TRBJ1-2 TRBV28 ATERGDYGYT
TRBJ2-1 TRBV24-1 ATSDPYGTSGSDEQF
TRBJ2-5 TRBV7-9 ASGGGQETQY
TRBJ1-2 TRBV7-2 ASSGQPNYGYT